This TCR beta chain was recorded in a study of T-cell reconstitution after alpha-beta-depleted transplantation in children. The table lists this clonotype with a few counts. TCRbeta library preparation incorporated unique molecular identifiers. TCRdb reanalysed the PCR reads using MiXCR and keeps one entry per CDR3 protein. Of about 72,000 distinct CDR3 sequences listed, 7% to 8% were seen once; the top ten hold less than 3%. Between the trimmed V and J ends, which lost 5 bases and 0 bases, there was a span of 14 bases. The CDR3 totals 17 residues. This TCR was sampled from a human donor who donated a stem cell graft to a child with acute lymphoblastic leukemia. The genes are TRBV12-3 or TRBV12-4 and TRBJ2-6; no firm D call. Specimen: PBMCs from the stem cell graft donor, collected from the stem cell graft. The CDR3 DNA follows: TGTGCCAGCAGTAATCTACAGATCCTCTCTGGGGCCAACGTCCTGACTTTC. Protein sequence: CASSNLQILSGANVLTF.